These 5 T cell receptor beta chains share one sample of origin, sequenced in a study of shared clonotypes between healthy human individuals. Assay: immunoSEQ multiplex PCR; the TCRdb copy retains only in-frame clones and omits some. The sample yields 2 million to 2.5 million clones, less than 95% seen once. Sequencing input: naive CD4+ T cells from PBMCs. Stated subset: CD45RA+ positively selected. The receptors derive from a man between 18 and 29 years old in good health. Some clones in this sample may be carry-over from other donors' samples.

The V and J genes are TRBV2 and TRBJ2-3; 12 bases align to TRBD2. J gave up 1 base and V 0 bases, and 5 bases lay outside the gene matches. Germline CDR1 reads SNHLY; CDR2 reads FYNNEI. The CDR3 is made up of 18 amino acids. The CDR3 spells CASSEARTSGMGTDTQYF. DNA of the CDR3: TGTGCCAGCAGTGAAGCGAGGACTAGCGGGATGGGCACAGATACGCAGTATTTT.

The V gene is TRBV5-8, the J gene TRBJ1-5, with D hard to call. Germline V CDR1 and CDR2: SGHTS, YDEGEE. The CDR3 loop spans 16 amino acids. V lost 2 bases to trimming and J lost 4 bases, with 16 bases between them. As DNA, the CDR3 is TGTGCCAGCAGCTTCTCATTGGGAATAGGGAATCAGCCCCAGCATTTT. Translation gives CASSFSLGIGNQPQHF.

Concerning this clone: Other DNA sequences from this sample encode an identical CDR3 as well. The chain is built from TRBV5-1 and TRBJ2-7; D perhaps matches TRBD2 (5 bases). V gave up 0 bases and J gave up 0 bases, with 10 bases separating them. In germline, CDR1 is SGHRS, CDR2 YFSETQ. The CDR3 contains 15 residues. Here the CDR3 DNA reads TGCGCCAGCAGCTTGGCGGGATCCAGCTCCTACGAGCAGTACTTC. This sequence encodes CASSLAGSSSYEQYF.

This chain joins TRBV5-4 and TRBJ2-7, with 9 bases aligning to TRBD2. The CDR3 sequence is 15 residues long. From germline, CDR1 is SGHNT and CDR2 YYREEE (reference sequence). J was trimmed by 7 bases and V by 1 base; bases with no gene match: 9. The CDR3 sequence is CASSLYFSGSREQYF. The CDR3, as DNA: TGTGCCAGCAGCTTGTATTTTAGCGGGAGTAGGGAGCAGTACTTC. Variable domain in full (rest from reference TRBV5-4 and TRBJ2-7): ETGVTQSPTHLIKTRGQQVTLRCSSQSGHNTVSWYQQALGQGPQFIFQYYREEENGRGNFPPRFSGLQFPNYSSELNVNALELDDSALYLCASSLYFSGSREQYFGPGTRLTVT.

DNA of the CDR3: TGCAGCGTTGAAGGTCAGGGGGCTTTTTACGAGCAGTACTTC. This codes for CSVEGQGAFYEQYF. The chain carries TRBV29-1 and TRBJ2-7; 8 positions match TRBD1. Germline CDR1 SQVTM, CDR2 ANQGSEA. This CDR3 has 14 residues. V trimming: 1 base; J trimming: 4 bases; junction bases outside the gene matches: 6.